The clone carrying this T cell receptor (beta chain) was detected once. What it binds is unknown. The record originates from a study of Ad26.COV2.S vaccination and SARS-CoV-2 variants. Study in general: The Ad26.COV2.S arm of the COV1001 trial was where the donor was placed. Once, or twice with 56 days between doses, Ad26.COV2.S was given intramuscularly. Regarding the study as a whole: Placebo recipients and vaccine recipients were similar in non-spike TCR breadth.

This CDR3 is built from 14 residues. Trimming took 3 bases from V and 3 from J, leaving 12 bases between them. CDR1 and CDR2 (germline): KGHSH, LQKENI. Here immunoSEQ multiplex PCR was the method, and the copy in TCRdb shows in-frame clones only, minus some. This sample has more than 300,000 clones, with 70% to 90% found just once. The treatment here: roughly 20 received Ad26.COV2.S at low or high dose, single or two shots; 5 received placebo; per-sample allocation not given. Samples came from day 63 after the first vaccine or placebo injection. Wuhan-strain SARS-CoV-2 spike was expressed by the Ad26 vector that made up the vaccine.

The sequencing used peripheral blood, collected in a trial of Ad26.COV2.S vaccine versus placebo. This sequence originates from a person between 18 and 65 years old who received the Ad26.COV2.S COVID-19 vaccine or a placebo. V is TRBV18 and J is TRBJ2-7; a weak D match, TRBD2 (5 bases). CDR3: CASSPAEGGYEQYF. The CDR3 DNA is TGTGCCAGCTCACCTGCAGAAGGAGGCTACGAGCAGTACTTC.